The source of this T cell receptor (beta chain) is a study of cytotoxic CD8 clonotypes in ibrutinib-treated CLL. Study in general: In all, more than 10 patients were relapsed/refractory, approximately 16 were treatment-naive and roughly 18 were IGHV unmutated. General study results and limits: Among the clonotypes, public ones were uncommon and contracted or held stable on treatment. Sampling of sustained-remission and progressing patients occurred at differing times. Clonality correlated strongly with circulating CD8+ T cells and exceeded age-matched healthy donors at baseline.

The protocol was immunoSEQ multiplex PCR, while the TCRdb copy is restricted to in-frame clones and leaves out a portion. The sample shows approximately 130,000 clones, approximately 81% of them seen only once. On this clone itself: Its antigen is still unknown.

The V segment lost 5 bases and the J segment 6 bases; nucleotides outside the gene matches: 6. This CDR3 is built from 15 residues. Germline loops: CDR1 SGHTA, CDR2 FQGNSA. The rearrangement joins TRBV7-2 to TRBJ2-2; 10 positions agree with TRBD1. The material was PBMCs, obtained after 24 months of ibrutinib treatment. This sequence originates from a human donor with chronic lymphocytic leukemia. As DNA, the CDR3 is TGTGCCAGCAGCCCCGACAGGGGGCTCCCCGGGGAGCTGTTTTTT. Protein: CASSPDRGLPGELFF.